Listed here are 5 T cell receptor beta chains from one sample, sequenced in a study of T-cell reconstitution after alpha-beta-depleted transplantation in children. Preparation of the TCRbeta library used unique molecular identifiers. MiXCR, run by TCRdb on the PCR reads, gives a single entry per CDR3 protein. In the table there are 200,000 to 250,000 distinct CDR3 sequences, approximately 8.4% of which are singletons. The source material was PBMCs, mostly from graft donor cells, sampled 360 days after TCRalphabeta/CD19-depleted stem cell transplant. The source of these receptors is a male patient aged 2 to 9 who had a stem cell transplant for acute myeloid leukemia, so the T cells may come from the graft donor.

As to this clonotype: A much larger clonotype is one base distant, so this may be a read error. The chain couples TRBV7-6 to TRBJ2-2; D may be TRBD2 (5 bases). The CDR3 length is 14 residues. From germline, CDR1 is SGHVS and CDR2 FNYEAQ. CDR3 coding DNA: TGTGCCAACAGCTTAGATTACGGGATCGGGGAGCTGTTTTTT. Translation: CANSLDYGIGELFF. Based on the CDR3 plus reference TRBV7-6 and TRBJ2-2, the full variable domain is GAGVSQSPRYKVTKRGQDVALRCDPISGHVSLYWYRQALGQGPEFLTYFNYEAQQDKSGLPNDRFSAERPEGSISTLTIQRTEQRDSAMYRCANSLDYGIGELFFGEGSRLTVL.

This clonotype was observed at least ten times. V usage is TRBV7-9 and J usage is TRBJ2-3, with 8 nucleotides matching TRBD1. The CDR3 is 15 residues long. Trimming removed 5 bases from V and 5 bases from J; junction bases left unmatched: 9. The germline V gene encodes CDR1 SEHNR and CDR2 FQNEAQ (reference sequence). The CDR3 region has the DNA TGTGCCAGCAGCCCCTACGTCAGGGGGCGAGATACGCAGTATTTT. This codes for CASSPYVRGRDTQYF.

This clonotype came up a few times. J is TRBJ1-4 and V is TRBV20-1; D ambiguous. The CDR3 length is 11 residues. CDR1 and CDR2 from the germline V gene are DFQATT and SNEGSKA (reference sequence). CDR3 coding DNA: TGCAGAGCCGGGACTAATGAAAAACTGTTTTTT. Amino acid sequence: CRAGTNEKLFF.

V and J are TRBV24-1 and TRBJ2-2; D not certain. Germline lookup yields CDR1 KGHDR and CDR2 SFDVKD. The CDR3 loop spans 16 amino acids. The germline V and J ends were trimmed by 2 bases and 0 bases, with 9 bases remaining between them. In DNA form, the CDR3 reads TGTGCCACCAGTGATTCGAGGAGCCCGAACACCGGGGAGCTGTTTTTT. This codes for CATSDSRSPNTGELFF.

Turning to this clonotype: A much larger clone lies one base from this, so it may be a read error. J is TRBJ2-5 and V is TRBV10-3; a weak D match, TRBD2 (6 bases). The CDR3 runs 12 residues. Germline CDR1 ENHRY, CDR2 SYGVKD. V was shortened by 11 bases and J by 4 bases, with 14 bases between the two germline ends. CDR3 nucleotide sequence: TGTGCCGCCCGGATTAGCGGAGAGACCCAGTACTTC. Translating it yields CAARISGETQYF.